This passage covers 7 T cell receptor beta chains from one sample sequenced in a study of regulatory T cells in long-lasting Graves disease. Time point noted: newly diagnosed GD, antithyroid drugs for less than 3 months. PBMC-extracted RNA yielded the TCR library. Through Arm-PCR of CDR3 regions and iRepertoire HTBI primers, TCR beta libraries were built. TCRdb re-called the multiplex PCR reads with MiXCR, one entry per CDR3 protein. The data contain about 540,000 distinct CDR3 sequences, about 13% of them seen just once; the ten biggest clones take up roughly 10%. The same data also went into a second study, on T cells in Graves' hyperthyroidism and ophthalmopathy.

Sequenced here: peripheral blood mononuclear cells (PBMCs), sampled at new diagnosis, from a patient treated with antithyroid drugs. These receptors were taken from a man under 40 with Graves disease.

In this sample, this clonotype turned up a few times. This chain connects TRBV3-1 to TRBJ2-1, with TRBD2 as a possible D gene (5 bases). The CDR3 contains 16 residues. The germline CDR1 and CDR2 sequences are LGHDT and YNNKEL (reference sequence). V gave up 1 base and J gave up 7 bases, with 17 bases separating them. CDR3 protein: CASSQGIAGGVNEQFF. In DNA form, the CDR3 reads TGTGCCAGCAGCCAAGGGATCGCGGGTGGGGTGAATGAGCAGTTCTTC.

This clonotype was detected many times. The chain carries TRBV29-1 and TRBJ2-1; TRBD2 matches 8 bases. The CDR3 has 16 amino acids. Germline CDR1 SQVTM, CDR2 ANQGSEA. The V gene end was trimmed by 1 base and the J gene end by 4 bases; junction bases not matched to a gene: 9. CDR3 DNA sequence: TGCAGCGTTGAAGTCCCCAGCGGGGGCATTTACAATGAGCAGTTCTTC. As protein: CSVEVPSGGIYNEQFF.

This clonotype was picked up a small number of times. The V and J genes are TRBV7-9 and TRBJ2-5; TRBD2 matches 10 bases. CDR1 and CDR2 (germline): SEHNR, FQNEAQ (reference sequence). V shed 5 bases, J shed 5 bases, and the junction held 14 bases outside the gene matches. The CDR3 is 17 residues long. CDR3 sequence: CASSDTSGDPSGETQYF. The CDR3 region has the DNA TGTGCCAGCAGCGATACTAGCGGGGACCCCAGTGGGGAGACCCAGTACTTC.

This clonotype was picked up a small number of times. The chain joins TRBV19 to TRBJ2-7; 13 bases agree with TRBD2. CDR3 length equals 16 residues. The ends lost 8 bases at V and 2 bases at J; junction bases unmatched: 9. Germline CDR1 is LNHDA and CDR2 is SQIVND (reference sequence). The CDR3 is CASGFMGTSGTYEQYF. The CDR3 bases are TGTGCCAGTGGTTTCATGGGGACTAGCGGGACCTACGAGCAGTACTTC.

About this clonotype itself: Given the absence of the conserved phenylalanine or tryptophan at the CDR3 end, a read error is likely. The genes are TRBV5-1 and TRBJ2-7; 9 bases line up with TRBD1. V was pared by 4 bases and J by 4 bases, with 6 bases of the junction left unmatched. Germline V lookup: CDR1 SGHRS, CDR2 YFSETQ. The CDR3 contains 14 residues. The CDR3 coding sequence is TGCGCCAGCAGCCCCCGGACAGGGGATTACGAGCAGTACTCC. As protein: CASSPRTGDYEQYS.

Concerning this clonotype itself: At one end the junction does not follow the germline gene, possibly because of a read error. This chain joins TRBV6-1 and TRBJ2-3, with TRBD1 matching 7 bases. The J call is in doubt because the DNA end fits TRBJ2-7 better. The CDR3 contains 13 residues. The germline CDR1 and CDR2 sequences are MNHNS and SASEGT. CDR3 sequence reads: CASIGDSTYEQYF. The CDR3 DNA reads TGTGCCAGCATTGGGGACAGTACCTACGAACAGTACTTC.

This rearrangement joins TRBV6-4 to TRBJ2-2, with 7 bases fitting TRBD1. The V gene's germline CDR1 is MRHNA and CDR2 SNTAGT. Trimming took 0 bases from V and 0 from J; bases not matched to a gene: 1. The CDR3 consists of 16 residues. The CDR3, as DNA: TGTGCCAGCAGTGACTCAGGGACAGCGAACACCGGGGAGCTGTTTTTT. Amino acid sequence: CASSDSGTANTGELFF.